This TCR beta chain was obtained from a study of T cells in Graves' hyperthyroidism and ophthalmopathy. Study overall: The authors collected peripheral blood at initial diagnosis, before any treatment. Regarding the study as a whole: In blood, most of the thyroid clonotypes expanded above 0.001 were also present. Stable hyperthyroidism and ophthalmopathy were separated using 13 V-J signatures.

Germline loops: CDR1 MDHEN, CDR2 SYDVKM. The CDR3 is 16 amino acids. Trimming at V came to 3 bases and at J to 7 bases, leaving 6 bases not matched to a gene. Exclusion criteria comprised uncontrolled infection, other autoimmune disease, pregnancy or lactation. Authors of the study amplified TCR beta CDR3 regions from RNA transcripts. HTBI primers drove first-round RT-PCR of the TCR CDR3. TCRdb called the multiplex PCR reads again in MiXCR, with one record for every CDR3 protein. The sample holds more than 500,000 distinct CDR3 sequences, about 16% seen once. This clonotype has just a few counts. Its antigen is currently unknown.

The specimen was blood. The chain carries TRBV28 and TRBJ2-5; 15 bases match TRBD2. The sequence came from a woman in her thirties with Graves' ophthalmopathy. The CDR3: CASSFNPGLAGGTQYF. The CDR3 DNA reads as TGTGCCAGCAGTTTTAACCCGGGACTAGCGGGAGGGACCCAGTACTTC. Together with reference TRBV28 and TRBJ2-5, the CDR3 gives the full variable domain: DVKVTQSSRYLVKRTGEKVFLECVQDMDHENMFWYRQDPGLGLRLIYFSYDVKMKEKGDIPEGYSVSREKKERFSLILESASTNQTSMYLCASSFNPGLAGGTQYFGPGTRLLVL.